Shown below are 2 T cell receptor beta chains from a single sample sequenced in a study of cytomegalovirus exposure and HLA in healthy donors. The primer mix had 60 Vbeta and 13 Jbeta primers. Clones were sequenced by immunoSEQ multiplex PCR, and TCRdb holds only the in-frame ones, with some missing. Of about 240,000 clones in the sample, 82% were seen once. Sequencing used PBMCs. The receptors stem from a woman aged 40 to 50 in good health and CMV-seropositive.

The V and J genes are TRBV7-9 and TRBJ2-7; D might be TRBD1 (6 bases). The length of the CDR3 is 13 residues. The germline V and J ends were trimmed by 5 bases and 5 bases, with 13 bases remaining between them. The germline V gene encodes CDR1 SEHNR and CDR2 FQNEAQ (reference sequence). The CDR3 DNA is TGTGCCAGCAGCCTAAGGACAGTCCACGAGCAGTACTTC. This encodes CASSLRTVHEQYF.

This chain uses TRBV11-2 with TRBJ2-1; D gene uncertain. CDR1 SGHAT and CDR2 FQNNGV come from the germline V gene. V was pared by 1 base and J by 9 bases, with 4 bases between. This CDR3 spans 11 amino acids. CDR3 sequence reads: CASSLGAEQFF. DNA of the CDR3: TGTGCCAGCAGCTTAGGCGCTGAGCAGTTCTTC. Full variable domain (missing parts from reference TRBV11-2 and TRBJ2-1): EAGVAQSPRYKIIEKRQSVAFWCNPISGHATLYWYQQILGQGPKLLIQFQNNGVVDDSQLPKDRFSAERLKGVDSTLKIQPAKLEDSAVYLCASSLGAEQFFGPGTRLTVL.